The clone carrying this TCR beta chain came up many times. Trimming removed 9 bases at V and 0 bases at J, with 14 bases between. The CDR3 is made up of 15 amino acids. Germline V gives CDR1 KGHDR, CDR2 SFDVKD. One entry per CDR3 protein, called by TCRdb with MiXCR from the 5' RACE reads. The repertoire holds about 320,000 distinct CDR3 sequences, with around 4.5% as singletons. This sample was included in a study of T cells after yellow fever vaccination. Across the whole study: When fractions had low cell numbers, they were prepared with SMART-Seq v4 Ultra Low Input.

Sequences were derived from PBMCs, sampled 15 days after the yellow fever booster vaccination. The source is a man between 18 and 35 years old who received the YFV17D yellow fever vaccine. The chain links TRBV24-1 to TRBJ2-1, with TRBD2 as a possible D gene (6 bases). The CDR3 loop is CATQLAGSSYNEQFF. The CDR3 DNA reads as TGTGCCACCCAACTCGCGGGAAGCTCCTACAATGAGCAGTTCTTC.